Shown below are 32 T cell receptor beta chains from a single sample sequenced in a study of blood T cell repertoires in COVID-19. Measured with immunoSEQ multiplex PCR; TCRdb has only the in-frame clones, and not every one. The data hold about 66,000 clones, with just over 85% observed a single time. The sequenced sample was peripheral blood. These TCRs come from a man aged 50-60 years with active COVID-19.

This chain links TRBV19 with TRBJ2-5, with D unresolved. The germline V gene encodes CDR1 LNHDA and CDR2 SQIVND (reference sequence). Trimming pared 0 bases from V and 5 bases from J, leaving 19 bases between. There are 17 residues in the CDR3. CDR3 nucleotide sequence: TGTGCCAGTAGTATAGATCTTTCCCTTCCGTCGGTGGAGACCCAGTACTTC. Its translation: CASSIDLSLPSVETQYF.

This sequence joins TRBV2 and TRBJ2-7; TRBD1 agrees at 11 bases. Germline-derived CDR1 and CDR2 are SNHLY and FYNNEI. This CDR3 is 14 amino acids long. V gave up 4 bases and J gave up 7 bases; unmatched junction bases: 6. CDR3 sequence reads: CASSGPGTGGEQYF. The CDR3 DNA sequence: TGTGCCAGCAGTGGTCCCGGGACAGGGGGAGAGCAGTACTTC. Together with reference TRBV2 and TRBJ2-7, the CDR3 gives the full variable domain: EPEVTQTPSHQVTQMGQEVILRCVPISNHLYFYWYRQILGQKVEFLVSFYNNEISEKSEIFDDQFSVERPDGSNFTLKIRSTKLEDSAMYFCASSGPGTGGEQYFGPGTRLTVT.

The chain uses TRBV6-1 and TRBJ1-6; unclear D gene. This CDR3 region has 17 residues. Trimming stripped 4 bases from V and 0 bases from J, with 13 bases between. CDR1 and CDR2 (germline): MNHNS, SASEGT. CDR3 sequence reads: CASSAQKKSSYNSPLHF. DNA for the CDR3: TGTGCCAGCAGTGCTCAGAAAAAAAGCTCCTATAATTCACCCCTCCACTTT.

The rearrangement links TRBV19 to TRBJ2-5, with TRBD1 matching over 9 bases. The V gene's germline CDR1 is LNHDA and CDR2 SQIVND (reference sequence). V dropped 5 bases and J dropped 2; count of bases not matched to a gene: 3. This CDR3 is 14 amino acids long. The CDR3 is CASSPGTGQETQYF. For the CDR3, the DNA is TGTGCCAGTAGTCCGGGGACAGGGCAAGAGACCCAGTACTTC.

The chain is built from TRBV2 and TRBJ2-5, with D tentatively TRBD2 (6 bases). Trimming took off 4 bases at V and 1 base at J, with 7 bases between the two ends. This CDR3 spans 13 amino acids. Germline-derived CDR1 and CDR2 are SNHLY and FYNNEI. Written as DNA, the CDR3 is TGTGCCAGCAGTGGACTAGGCCAAGAGACCCAGTACTTC. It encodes CASSGLGQETQYF.

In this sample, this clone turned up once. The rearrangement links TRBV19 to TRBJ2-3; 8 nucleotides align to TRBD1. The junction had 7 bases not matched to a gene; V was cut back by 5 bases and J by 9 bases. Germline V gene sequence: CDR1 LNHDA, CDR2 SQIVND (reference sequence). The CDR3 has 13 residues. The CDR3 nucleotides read TGTGCCAGTAGTCCATCACAGGGGGGCACGCAGTATTTT. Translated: CASSPSQGGTQYF.

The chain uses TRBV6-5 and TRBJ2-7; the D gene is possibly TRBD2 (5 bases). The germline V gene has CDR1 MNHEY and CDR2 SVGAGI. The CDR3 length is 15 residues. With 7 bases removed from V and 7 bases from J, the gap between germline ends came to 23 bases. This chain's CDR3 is CASKDAARLSGEQYV. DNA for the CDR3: TGTGCCAGCAAGGACGCGGCTCGACTATCTGGGGAGCAGTACGTC.

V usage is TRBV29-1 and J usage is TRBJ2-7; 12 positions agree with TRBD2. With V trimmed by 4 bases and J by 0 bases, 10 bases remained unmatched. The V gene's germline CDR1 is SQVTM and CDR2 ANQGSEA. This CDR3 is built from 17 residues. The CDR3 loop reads CSVAVLAGGLTSYEQYF. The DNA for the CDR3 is TGCAGCGTTGCCGTACTAGCGGGGGGACTTACCTCCTACGAGCAGTACTTC.

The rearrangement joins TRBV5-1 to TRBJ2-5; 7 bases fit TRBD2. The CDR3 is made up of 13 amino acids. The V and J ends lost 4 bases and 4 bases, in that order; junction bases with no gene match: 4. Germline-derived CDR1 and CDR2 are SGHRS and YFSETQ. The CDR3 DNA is TGCGCCAGCAGCCCCGGGACTACAGAGACCCAGTACTTC. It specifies CASSPGTTETQYF.

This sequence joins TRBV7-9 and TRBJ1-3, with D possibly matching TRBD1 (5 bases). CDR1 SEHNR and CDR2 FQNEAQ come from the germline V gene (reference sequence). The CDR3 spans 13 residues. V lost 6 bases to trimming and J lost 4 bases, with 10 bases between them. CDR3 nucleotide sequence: TGTGCCAGCAGGGCAGGGAACGGAAACACCATATATTTT. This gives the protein CASRAGNGNTIYF.

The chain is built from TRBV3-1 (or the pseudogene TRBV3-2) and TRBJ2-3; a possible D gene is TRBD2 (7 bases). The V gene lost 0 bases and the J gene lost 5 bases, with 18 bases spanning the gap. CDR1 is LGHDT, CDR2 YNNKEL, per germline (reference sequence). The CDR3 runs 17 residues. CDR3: CASSQELSGGQGDTQYF. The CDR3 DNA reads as TGTGCCAGCAGCCAAGAACTTTCCGGGGGGCAAGGAGATACGCAGTATTTT.

The CDR3 region is CASSGTNTGDWSTDTQYF. The CDR3 region has the DNA TGTGCCAGCAGCGGCACTAATACAGGGGATTGGAGCACAGATACGCAGTATTTT. The V gene is TRBV7-2, the J gene TRBJ2-3; TRBD1 agrees at 7 bases. Per germline, CDR1 SGHTA and CDR2 FQGNSA. V was pared by 5 bases and J by 0 bases, with 14 bases of the junction left unmatched. There are 18 residues in the CDR3.

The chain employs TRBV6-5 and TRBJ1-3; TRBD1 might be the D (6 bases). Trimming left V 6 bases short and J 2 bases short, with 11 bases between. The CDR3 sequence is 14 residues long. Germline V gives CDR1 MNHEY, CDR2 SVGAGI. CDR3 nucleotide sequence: TGTGCCAGCAGAACCAGGGGAACTGGAAACACCATATATTTT. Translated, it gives CASRTRGTGNTIYF.

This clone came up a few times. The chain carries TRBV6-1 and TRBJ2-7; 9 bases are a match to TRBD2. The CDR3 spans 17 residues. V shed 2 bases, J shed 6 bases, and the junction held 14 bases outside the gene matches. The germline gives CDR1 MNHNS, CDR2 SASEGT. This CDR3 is CASSELFLAGFSGEQYV. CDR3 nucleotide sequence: TGTGCCAGCAGTGAACTATTCCTAGCGGGATTTAGCGGCGAGCAGTACGTC.

The CDR3 DNA follows: TGTGCCAGCAGCCCCCGAGGCGGTTTTAACACTGAAGCTTTCTTT. Amino acid sequence: CASSPRGGFNTEAFF. This chain uses TRBV11-3 with TRBJ1-1; unclear D gene. Trimming pared 5 bases from V and 2 bases from J, leaving 15 bases between. The CDR3 length is 15 residues. Germline loops: CDR1 SGHNT, CDR2 YENEEA.

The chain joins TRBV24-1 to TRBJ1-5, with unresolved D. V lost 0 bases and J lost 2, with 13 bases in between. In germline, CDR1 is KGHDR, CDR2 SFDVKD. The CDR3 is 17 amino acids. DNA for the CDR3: TGTGCCACCAGTGATTTGCGGGAGCCATACGGCAATCAGCCCCAGCATTTT. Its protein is CATSDLREPYGNQPQHF.

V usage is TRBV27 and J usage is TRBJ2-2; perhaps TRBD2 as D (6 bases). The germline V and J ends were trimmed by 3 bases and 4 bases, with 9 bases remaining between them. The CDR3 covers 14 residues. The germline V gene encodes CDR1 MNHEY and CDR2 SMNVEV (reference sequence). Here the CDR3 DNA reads TGTGCCAGCAGTTTTGGCGGGGCCACCGGGGAGCTGTTTTTT. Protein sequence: CASSFGGATGELFF.

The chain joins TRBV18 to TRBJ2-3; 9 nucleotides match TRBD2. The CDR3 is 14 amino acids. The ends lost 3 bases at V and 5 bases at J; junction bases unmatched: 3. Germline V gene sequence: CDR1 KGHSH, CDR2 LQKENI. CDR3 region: CASSPGLARDTQYF. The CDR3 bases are TGTGCCAGCTCACCTGGACTAGCGAGAGATACGCAGTATTTT.

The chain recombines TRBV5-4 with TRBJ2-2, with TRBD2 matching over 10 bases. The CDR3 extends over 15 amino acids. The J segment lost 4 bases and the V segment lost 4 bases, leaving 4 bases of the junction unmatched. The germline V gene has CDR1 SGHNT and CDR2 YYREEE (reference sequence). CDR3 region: CASSNSGGLTGELFF. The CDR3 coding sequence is TGTGCCAGCAGCAATAGCGGGGGGCTCACCGGGGAGCTGTTTTTT.

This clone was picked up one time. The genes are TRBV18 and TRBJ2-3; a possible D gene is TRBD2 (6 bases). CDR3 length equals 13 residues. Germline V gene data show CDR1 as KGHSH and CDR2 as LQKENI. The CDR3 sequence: CAVRRGGADTQYF. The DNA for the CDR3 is TGTGCGGTTCGGCGGGGTGGAGCAGATACGCAGTATTTT.

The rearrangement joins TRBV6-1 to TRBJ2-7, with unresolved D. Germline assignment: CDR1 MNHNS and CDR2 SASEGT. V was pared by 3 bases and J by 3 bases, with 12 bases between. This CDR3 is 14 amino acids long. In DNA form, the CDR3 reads TGTGCCAGCAGTGACACAAATACGCTCTACGAGCAGTACGTC. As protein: CASSDTNTLYEQYV.

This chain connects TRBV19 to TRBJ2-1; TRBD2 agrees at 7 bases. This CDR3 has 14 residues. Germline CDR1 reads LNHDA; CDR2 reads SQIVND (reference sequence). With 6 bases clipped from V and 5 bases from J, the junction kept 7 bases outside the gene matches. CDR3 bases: TGTGCCAGTAGACCCCGGGGGGTTAACAATGAGCAGTTCTTC. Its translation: CASRPRGVNNEQFF. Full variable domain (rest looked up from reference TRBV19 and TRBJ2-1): DGGITQSPKYLFRKEGQNVTLSCEQNLNHDAMYWYRQDPGQGLRLIYYSQIVNDFQKGDIAEGYSVSREKKESFPLTVTSAQKNPTAFYLCASRPRGVNNEQFFGPGTRLTVL.

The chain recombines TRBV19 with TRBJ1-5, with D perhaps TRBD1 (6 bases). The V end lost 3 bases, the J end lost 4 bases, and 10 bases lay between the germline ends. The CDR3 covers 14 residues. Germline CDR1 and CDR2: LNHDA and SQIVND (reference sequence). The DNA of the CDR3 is TGTGCCAGTAGTATCCGAGGACAGAATCAGCCCCAGCATTTT. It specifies CASSIRGQNQPQHF.

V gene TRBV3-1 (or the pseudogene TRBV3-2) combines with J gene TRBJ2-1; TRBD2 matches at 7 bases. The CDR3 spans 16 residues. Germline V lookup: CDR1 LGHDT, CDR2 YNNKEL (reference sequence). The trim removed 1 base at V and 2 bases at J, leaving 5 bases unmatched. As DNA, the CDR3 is TGTGCCAGCAGCCAAGTAGGAGCGGGACCCTACAATGAGCAGTTCTTC. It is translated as CASSQVGAGPYNEQFF.

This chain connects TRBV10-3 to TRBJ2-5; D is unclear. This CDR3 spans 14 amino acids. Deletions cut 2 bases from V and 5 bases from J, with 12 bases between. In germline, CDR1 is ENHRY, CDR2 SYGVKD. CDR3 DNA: TGTGCCATCAGTGAGCGGGTTGATAGGGAGACCCAGTACTTC. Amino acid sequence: CAISERVDRETQYF.

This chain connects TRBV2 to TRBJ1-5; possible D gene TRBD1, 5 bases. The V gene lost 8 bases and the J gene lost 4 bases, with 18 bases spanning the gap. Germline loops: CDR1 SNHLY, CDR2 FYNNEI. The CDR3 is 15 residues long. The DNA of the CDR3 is TGTGCCAGCCAAGAAGGGGTCCAGAGAAATCAGCCCCAGCATTTT. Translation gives CASQEGVQRNQPQHF.

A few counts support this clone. The CDR3 loop reads CATSAQGGYEKLFF. The DNA of the CDR3 is TGTGCCACTTCGGCCCAGGGAGGGTATGAAAAACTGTTTTTT. The chain is built from TRBV19 and TRBJ1-4; tentatively, D is TRBD1 (5 bases). Trimming took 10 bases from V and 6 from J, leaving 18 bases between them. CDR3 length: 14 amino acids. Germline V gene data show CDR1 as LNHDA and CDR2 as SQIVND (reference sequence). The complete variable domain, with remaining parts taken from reference TRBV19 and TRBJ1-4, reads DGGITQSPKYLFRKEGQNVTLSCEQNLNHDAMYWYRQDPGQGLRLIYYSQIVNDFQKGDIAEGYSVSREKKESFPLTVTSAQKNPTAFYLCATSAQGGYEKLFFGSGTQLSVL.

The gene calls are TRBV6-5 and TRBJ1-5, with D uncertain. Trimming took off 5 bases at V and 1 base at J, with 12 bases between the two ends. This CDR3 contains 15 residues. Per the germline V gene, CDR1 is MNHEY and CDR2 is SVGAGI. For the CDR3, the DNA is TGTGCCAGCAGTCCTTCTAGTGACAGCAATCAGCCCCAGCATTTT. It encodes CASSPSSDSNQPQHF.

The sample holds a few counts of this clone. The CDR3 DNA reads as TGCAGTGCCCCGACAGGGGGCCGAGCTTTCTTT. Its protein is CSAPTGGRAFF. The gene calls are TRBV20-1 and TRBJ1-1; 10 nucleotides match TRBD1. Germline values: CDR1 DFQATT, CDR2 SNEGSKA (reference sequence). The CDR3 length is 11 residues. V was clipped by 6 bases and J by 10 bases; unmatched bases: 5.

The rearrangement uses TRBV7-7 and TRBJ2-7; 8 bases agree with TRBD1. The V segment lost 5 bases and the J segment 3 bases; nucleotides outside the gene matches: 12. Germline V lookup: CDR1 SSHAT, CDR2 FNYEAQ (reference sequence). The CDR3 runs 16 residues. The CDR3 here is CASSPSNRGKGYEQYV. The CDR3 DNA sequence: TGTGCCAGCAGCCCTTCCAACAGGGGGAAGGGCTACGAGCAGTACGTC.

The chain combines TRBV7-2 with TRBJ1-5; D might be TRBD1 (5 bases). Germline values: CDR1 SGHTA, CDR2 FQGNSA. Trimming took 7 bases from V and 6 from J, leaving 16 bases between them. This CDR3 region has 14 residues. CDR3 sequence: CASNLGGGGQPQHF. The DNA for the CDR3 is TGTGCCAGCAACCTAGGCGGGGGGGGTCAGCCCCAGCATTTT.

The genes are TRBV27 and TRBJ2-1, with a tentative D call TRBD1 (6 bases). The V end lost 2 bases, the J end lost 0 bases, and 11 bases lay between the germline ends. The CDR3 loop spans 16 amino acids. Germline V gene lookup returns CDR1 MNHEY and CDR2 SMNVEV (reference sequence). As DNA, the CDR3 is TGTGCCAGCAGTTTAAGGGGGACATACTCCTACAATGAGCAGTTCTTC. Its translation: CASSLRGTYSYNEQFF.